This T cell receptor beta chain was retrieved from a study of T-cell reconstitution after alpha-beta-depleted transplantation in children. Unique molecular identifiers were incorporated into the prepared TCRbeta library. TCRdb re-called the PCR reads through MiXCR, storing one row per CDR3 protein. There are approximately 390,000 distinct CDR3 sequences in the sample; under 13% occur only once, and roughly 5.5% lies in the top ten. This clonotype appeared a few times. With V trimmed by 4 bases and J by 0 bases, 5 bases remained unmatched. The CDR3 spans 16 residues. Per the germline V gene, CDR1 is LGHDT and CDR2 is YNNKEL (reference sequence).

The TCR originated in a human donor who donated a stem cell graft to a child with acute myeloid leukemia. Specimen: PBMCs from the stem cell graft donor, collected from the stem cell graft. The V call is TRBV3-1, the J call TRBJ2-7; 11 nucleotides align to TRBD2. CDR3: CASSPYTSGSSYEQYF. CDR3 coding DNA: TGTGCCAGCAGCCCCTATACTAGCGGGAGCTCCTACGAGCAGTACTTC.